The 27 T cell receptor beta chains in this list originate from one sample, sequenced in a study of ipilimumab plus nivolumab after autologous stem cell transplantation. The assay was immunoSEQ multiplex PCR, and TCRdb's table has in-frame clones only and misses some. The table shows roughly 17,000 clones, with 70% to 85% occurring only once. Sequenced material: PBMCs, taken in a trial of ipilimumab plus nivolumab as post-transplant consolidation. The source is a male donor with diffuse large B-cell lymphoma.

Concerning this clone: Other DNA variants within this sample encode the same CDR3. The chain joins TRBV5-1 to TRBJ1-2; 8 bases line up with TRBD1. Looked up from germline, CDR1 is SGHRS and CDR2 is YFSETQ. CDR3 size: 14 residues. Trimming took 0 bases from V and 4 from J; bases not matched to a gene: 2. The CDR3 DNA reads TGCGCCAGCAGCTTGGGGACAGGGATCTATGGCTACACCTTC. Protein sequence: CASSLGTGIYGYTF.

This rearrangement joins TRBV18 to TRBJ1-1; no clear D. This CDR3 contains 16 residues. V dropped 0 bases and J dropped 4 bases, with 15 bases sitting between them. The germline V gene has CDR1 KGHSH and CDR2 LQKENI. The CDR3 DNA is TGTGCCAGCTCACCACCCGTGTGGGAGTGGAGCACTGAAGCTTTCTTT. The encoded protein is CASSPPVWEWSTEAFF.

The count of this clone is one. The rearrangement joins TRBV10-3 to TRBJ2-5; D possibly matches TRBD1 or TRBD2 (5 bases each). The CDR3 extends over 12 amino acids. Germline V gene data show CDR1 as ENHRY and CDR2 as SYGVKD. Between the trimmed V and J ends, which lost 11 bases and 5 bases, there was a span of 15 bases. DNA of the CDR3: TGTGCCTCCTCCCTGGGGGTGGAGACCCAGTACTTC. Protein sequence: CASSLGVETQYF.

The sample holds a few counts of this clone. The CDR3 here is CASRLLAGEGYEQYF. In DNA, the CDR3 is TGTGCCAGTAGATTACTAGCGGGAGAAGGCTACGAGCAGTACTTC. This chain uses TRBV19 with TRBJ2-7; TRBD2 matches at 11 bases. Germline values: CDR1 LNHDA, CDR2 SQIVND (reference sequence). J lost 3 bases, V lost 6 bases, and 7 bases had no gene match. The CDR3 is 15 amino acids.

The chain uses TRBV7-3 and TRBJ2-3, with 10 bases identical to TRBD2. Germline trimming cut 5 bases from V and 6 bases from J; bases unmatched to any gene: 5. CDR3 length: 14 residues. CDR1 and CDR2 (germline): SGHTA, FQGTGA. CDR3 protein: CASSKLAGMDTQYF. CDR3 DNA: TGTGCCAGCAGCAAACTAGCGGGAATGGATACGCAGTATTTT.

The chain combines TRBV5-4 with TRBJ2-7; 8 bases are shared with TRBD1. The trim removed 4 bases at V and 3 bases at J, leaving 3 bases unmatched. Germline loops: CDR1 SGHNT, CDR2 YYREEE (reference sequence). CDR3 size: 13 residues. The CDR3 DNA is TGTGCCAGCAGCCGGGACAGGAGCTACGAGCAGTACTTC. It yields the protein CASSRDRSYEQYF.

The chain recombines TRBV19 with TRBJ2-3; 13 bases fit TRBD2. In germline, CDR1 is LNHDA, CDR2 SQIVND (reference sequence). Germline trimming cut 1 base from V and 7 bases from J; bases unmatched to any gene: 8. This CDR3 spans 17 amino acids. CDR3 sequence (DNA): TGTGCCAGTAGTATAGGAGGACTAGCGGGAGCTAGAAATACGCAGTATTTT. It codes for CASSIGGLAGARNTQYF.

This clone was detected a few times. V usage is TRBV29-1 and J usage is TRBJ2-2, with D unresolved. CDR1 is SQVTM, CDR2 ANQGSEA, per germline. V lost 6 bases to trimming and J lost 8 bases, with 19 bases between them. This CDR3 comprises 14 residues. The CDR3 sequence is CSVTINSIMGELFF. The CDR3 DNA reads TGCAGCGTCACCATTAATAGCATTATGGGGGAGCTGTTTTTT.

This chain connects TRBV18 to TRBJ1-4; D perhaps matches TRBD1 (5 bases). The CDR3 runs 17 residues. The V end lost 0 bases, the J end lost 0 bases, and 11 bases lay between the germline ends. Germline-derived CDR1 and CDR2 are KGHSH and LQKENI. For the CDR3, the DNA is TGTGCCAGCTCACCACCCGAAGCGGGGGCAACTAATGAAAAACTGTTTTTT. Amino acid sequence: CASSPPEAGATNEKLFF.

As for this clone: Given the absence of the conserved phenylalanine or tryptophan at the CDR3 end, a read error is likely. The DNA is omitted, as the CDR3 cannot be located on it reliably, and the CDR3 follows TCRdb's listing. The chain uses TRBV6-1 and TRBJ1-2. Germline values: CDR1 MNHNS, CDR2 SASEGT. The CDR3 spans 12 amino acids, including both terminal residues. The CDR3 region is CAIPHTRPRAGE.

Notes on this clone: The junction departs from germline at one end; a sequencing error may be responsible. The chain is built from TRBV15 and TRBJ2-5, with 8 bases aligning to TRBD2. This CDR3 spans 15 amino acids. Germline CDR1 reads LNHNV; CDR2 reads YYDKDF (reference sequence). The CDR3: CATSRELAVIETQYF. CDR3 nucleotide sequence: TGTGCCACCAGCCGAGAACTAGCGGTGATAGAGACCCAGTACTTC.

The V gene is TRBV12-2, the J gene TRBJ2-7; the table names TRBD1, a call not compared with the DNA. TRBV12-2 constitutes a pseudogene. This CDR3 is 12 amino acids long. The CDR3 here is CALRDKPYEQYF. In nucleotides, the CDR3 is TGTGCACTCCGGGACAAACCCTACGAGCAGTACTTC.

The genes are TRBV19 and TRBJ1-2, with D perhaps matching TRBD1 (5 bases). Trimming cost V 4 bases and J 2 bases, with 17 bases left between them. The CDR3 sequence is 16 residues long. Germline CDR1 reads LNHDA; CDR2 reads SQIVND (reference sequence). CDR3 DNA: TGTGCCAGTAGTAGCACCGGGGGACGGGGGAACTATGGCTACACCTTC. Protein: CASSSTGGRGNYGYTF.

The rearrangement uses TRBV5-1 and TRBJ2-7; TRBD2 might be the D (5 bases). The V gene's germline CDR1 is SGHRS and CDR2 YFSETQ. V was shortened by 6 bases and J by 4 bases, with 20 bases between the two germline ends. The CDR3 runs 15 residues. Written as DNA, the CDR3 is TGCGCCAGCACCATAAGCCCCCGGACTGATTACGAGCAGTACTTC. Encoded protein: CASTISPRTDYEQYF.

V gene TRBV27 combines with J gene TRBJ1-5; D is unresolved. In germline, CDR1 is MNHEY, CDR2 SMNVEV (reference sequence). CDR3 length: 13 residues. V was pared by 2 bases and J by 2 bases, with 4 bases between. The CDR3 protein is CASSLKGNQPQHF. The CDR3 DNA sequence: TGTGCCAGCAGTTTAAAGGGCAATCAGCCCCAGCATTTT.

In its sample, this clone was seen once. The V gene is TRBV21-1, the J gene TRBJ1-6. TRBV21-1 constitutes a pseudogene. The CDR3 consists of 18 residues. The chain's CDR3 is CASSKGGGETSYNSPLHF. DNA for the CDR3: TGTGCCAGCAGCAAAGGAGGGGGGGAGACCTCCTATAATTCACCCCTCCACTTT.

The chain joins TRBV11-2 to TRBJ2-7, with D perhaps TRBD1 (5 bases). This CDR3 is built from 14 residues. In germline, CDR1 is SGHAT, CDR2 FQNNGV. V was trimmed by 6 bases and J by 5 bases, leaving 17 bases between them. The CDR3 sequence: CASSFYQGSHEQYF. The CDR3 nucleotides read TGTGCCAGCAGTTTTTATCAGGGTTCCCACGAGCAGTACTTC.

This chain uses TRBV6-1 with TRBJ2-7; tentative D call: TRBD2 (6 bases). This CDR3 has 15 residues. V shed 3 bases and J shed 3 bases, with 15 bases lying between them. Germline CDR1 reads MNHNS; CDR2 reads SASEGT. CDR3 sequence: CASSERATAGYEQYF. The CDR3 nucleotides read TGTGCCAGCAGTGAGAGGGCGACAGCGGGCTACGAGCAGTACTTC.

This clone was counted a few times. The chain employs TRBV21-1 and TRBJ1-1; TRBD1, the table's D call, lacks a check against the DNA. TRBV21-1 represents a pseudogene. The CDR3 length is 15 residues. The CDR3 spells CASSTRDRGLTEAFF. The CDR3 nucleotides read TGTGCCAGCAGCACCCGCGACAGGGGTTTAACTGAAGCTTTCTTT.

This chain links TRBV9 with TRBJ1-2; 7 nucleotides line up with TRBD1. The CDR3 contains 18 residues. CDR1 is SGDLS, CDR2 YYNGEE, per germline. V trimming: 4 bases; J trimming: 3 bases; junction bases outside the gene matches: 18. CDR3 DNA: TGTGCCAGCAGCCCCAGGGGGGGACAGCTCTACCGGGACTATGGCTACACCTTC. This codes for CASSPRGGQLYRDYGYTF.

The chain employs TRBV5-1 and TRBJ2-2; unclear D gene. Germline V CDR1 and CDR2: SGHRS, YFSETQ. Between the trimmed V and J ends, which lost 1 base and 2 bases, there was a span of 9 bases. The CDR3 length is 15 residues. As DNA, the CDR3 is TGCGCCAGCAGCTTGACAGATATTAACACCGGGGAGCTGTTTTTT. It translates to CASSLTDINTGELFF.

The rearrangement links TRBV11-2 to TRBJ1-1, with D perhaps TRBD1 (6 bases). V dropped 4 bases and J dropped 3 bases, with 9 bases sitting between them. The CDR3 is 13 residues long. Germline values: CDR1 SGHAT, CDR2 FQNNGV. The CDR3, as DNA: TGTGCCAGCAGCTCGCAGGGGTACACTGAAGCTTTCTTT. Protein: CASSSQGYTEAFF.

J is TRBJ2-7 and V is TRBV10-1; the D is unclear. Trimming cost V 0 bases and J 4 bases, with 7 bases left between them. Looked up from germline, CDR1 is WNHNN and CDR2 is SYGVQD (reference sequence). The CDR3 loop spans 13 amino acids. Here the CDR3 reads CASSESQMYEQYF. The DNA for the CDR3 is TGCGCCAGCAGTGAGTCGCAGATGTACGAGCAGTACTTC.

This chain uses TRBV5-1 with TRBJ1-3; D not certain. CDR1 and CDR2 (germline): SGHRS, YFSETQ. Trimming removed 3 bases from V and 2 bases from J, with 9 bases in between. CDR3 length: 14 amino acids. DNA for the CDR3: TGCGCCAGCAGCTCGTCGGTTCCTGGAAACACCATATATTTT. This encodes CASSSSVPGNTIYF.

The J gene is TRBJ2-5, the V gene TRBV2, with a tentative D call TRBD1 (5 bases). Germline CDR1 reads SNHLY; CDR2 reads FYNNEI. The CDR3 covers 12 residues. V was trimmed by 2 bases and J by 7 bases, leaving 8 bases between them. The CDR3 reads CASSERGPTQYF. The CDR3 nucleotides read TGTGCCAGCAGTGAAAGGGGTCCGACCCAGTACTTC.

This clone was picked up a small number of times. The J gene is TRBJ2-3, the V gene TRBV7-3, with 9 positions matching TRBD2. J was trimmed by 4 bases and V by 8 bases; bases with no gene match: 13. The CDR3 runs 16 residues. Looked up from germline, CDR1 is SGHTA and CDR2 is FQGTGA. The chain's CDR3 is CASGQFSGRIPDTQYF. CDR3 nucleotides: TGTGCCAGCGGTCAATTTAGCGGGAGAATCCCAGATACGCAGTATTTT.

V gene TRBV9 combines with J gene TRBJ1-1, with D perhaps matching TRBD1 (6 bases). CDR3 size: 16 residues. Deletions cut 3 bases from V and 6 bases from J, with 21 bases between. CDR1 SGDLS and CDR2 YYNGEE come from the germline V gene. CDR3 amino acids: CASSEPIRGTESEAFF. The DNA of the CDR3 is TGTGCCAGCAGCGAACCAATCAGGGGAACTGAATCTGAAGCTTTCTTT.